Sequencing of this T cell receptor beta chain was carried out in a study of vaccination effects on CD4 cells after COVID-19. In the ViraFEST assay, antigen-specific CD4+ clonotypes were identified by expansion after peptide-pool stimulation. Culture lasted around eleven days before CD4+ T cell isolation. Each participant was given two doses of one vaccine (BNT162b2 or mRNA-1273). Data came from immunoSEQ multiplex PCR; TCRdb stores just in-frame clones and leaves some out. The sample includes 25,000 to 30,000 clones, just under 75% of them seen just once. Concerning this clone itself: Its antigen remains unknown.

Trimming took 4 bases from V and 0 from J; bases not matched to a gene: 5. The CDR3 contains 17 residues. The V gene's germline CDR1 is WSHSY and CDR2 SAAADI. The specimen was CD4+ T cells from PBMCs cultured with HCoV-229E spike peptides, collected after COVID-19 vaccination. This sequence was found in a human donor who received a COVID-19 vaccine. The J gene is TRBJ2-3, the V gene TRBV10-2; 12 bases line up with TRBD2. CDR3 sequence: CASSGLAGGTSTDTQYF. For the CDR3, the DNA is TGCGCCAGCAGTGGGCTAGCGGGAGGGACAAGCACAGATACGCAGTATTTT.